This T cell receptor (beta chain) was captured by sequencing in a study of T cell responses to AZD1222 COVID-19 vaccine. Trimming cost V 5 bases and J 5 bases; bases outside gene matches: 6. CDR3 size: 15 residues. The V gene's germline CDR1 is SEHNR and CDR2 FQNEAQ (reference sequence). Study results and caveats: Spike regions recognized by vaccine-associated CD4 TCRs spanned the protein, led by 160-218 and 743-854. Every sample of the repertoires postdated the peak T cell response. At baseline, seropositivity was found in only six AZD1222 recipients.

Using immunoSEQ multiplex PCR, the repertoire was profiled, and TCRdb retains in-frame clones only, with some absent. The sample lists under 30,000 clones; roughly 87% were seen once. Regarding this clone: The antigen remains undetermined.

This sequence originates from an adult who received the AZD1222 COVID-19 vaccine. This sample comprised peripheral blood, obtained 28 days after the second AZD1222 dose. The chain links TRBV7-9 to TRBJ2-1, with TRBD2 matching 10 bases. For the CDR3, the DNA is TGTGCCAGCAGCGCCGGGACTAGCGACGACAATGAGCAGTTCTTC. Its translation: CASSAGTSDDNEQFF.